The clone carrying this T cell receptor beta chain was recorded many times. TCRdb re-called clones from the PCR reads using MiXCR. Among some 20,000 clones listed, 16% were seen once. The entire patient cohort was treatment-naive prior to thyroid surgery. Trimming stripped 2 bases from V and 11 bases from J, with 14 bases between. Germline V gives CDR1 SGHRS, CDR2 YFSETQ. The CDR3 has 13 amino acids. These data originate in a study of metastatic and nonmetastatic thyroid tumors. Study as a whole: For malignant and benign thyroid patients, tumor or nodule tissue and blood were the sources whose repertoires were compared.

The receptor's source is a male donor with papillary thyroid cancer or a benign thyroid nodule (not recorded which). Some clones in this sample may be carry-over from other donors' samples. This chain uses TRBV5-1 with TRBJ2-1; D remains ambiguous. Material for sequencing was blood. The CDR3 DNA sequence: TGCGCCAGCAGCTTAGGGTCGGACCAGAAGCAGTTCTTC. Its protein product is CASSLGSDQKQFF. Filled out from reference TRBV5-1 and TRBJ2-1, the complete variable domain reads KAGVTQTPRYLIKTRGQQVTLSCSPISGHRSVSWYQQTPGQGLQFLFEYFSETQRNKGNFPGRFSGRQFSNSRSEMNVSTLELGDSALYLCASSLGSDQKQFFGPGTRLTVL.